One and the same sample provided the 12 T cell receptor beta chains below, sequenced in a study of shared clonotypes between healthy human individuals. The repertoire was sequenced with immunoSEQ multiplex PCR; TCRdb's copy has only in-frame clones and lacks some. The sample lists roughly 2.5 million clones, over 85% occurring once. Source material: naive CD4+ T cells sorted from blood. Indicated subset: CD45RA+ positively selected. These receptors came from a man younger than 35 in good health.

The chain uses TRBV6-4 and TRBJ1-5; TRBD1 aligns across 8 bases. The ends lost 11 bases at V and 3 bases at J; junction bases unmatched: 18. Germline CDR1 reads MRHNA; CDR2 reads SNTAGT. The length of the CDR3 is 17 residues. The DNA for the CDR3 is TGTGCCCCGGGGTTAGGGGACAGGAGGGTTGTCAATCAGCCCCAGCATTTT. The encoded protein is CAPGLGDRRVVNQPQHF.

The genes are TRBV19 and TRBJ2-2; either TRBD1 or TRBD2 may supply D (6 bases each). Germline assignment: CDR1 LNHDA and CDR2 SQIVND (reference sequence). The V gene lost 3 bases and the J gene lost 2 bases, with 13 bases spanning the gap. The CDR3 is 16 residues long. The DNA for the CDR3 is TGTGCCAGTAGTATCCGGGGGCCCGTCAACACCGGGGAGCTGTTTTTT. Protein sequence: CASSIRGPVNTGELFF.

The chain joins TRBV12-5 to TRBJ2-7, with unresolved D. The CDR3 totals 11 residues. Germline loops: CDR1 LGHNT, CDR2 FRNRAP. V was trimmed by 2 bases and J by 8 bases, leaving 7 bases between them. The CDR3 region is CASGLISQQYF. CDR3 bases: TGTGCTAGTGGTTTGATCTCCCAGCAGTACTTC.

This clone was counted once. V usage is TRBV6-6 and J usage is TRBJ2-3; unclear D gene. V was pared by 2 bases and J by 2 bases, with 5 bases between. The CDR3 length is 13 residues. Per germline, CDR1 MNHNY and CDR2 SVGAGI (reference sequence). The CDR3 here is CASSYGFTDTQYF. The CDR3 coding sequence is TGTGCCAGCAGTTACGGGTTCACAGATACGCAGTATTTT.

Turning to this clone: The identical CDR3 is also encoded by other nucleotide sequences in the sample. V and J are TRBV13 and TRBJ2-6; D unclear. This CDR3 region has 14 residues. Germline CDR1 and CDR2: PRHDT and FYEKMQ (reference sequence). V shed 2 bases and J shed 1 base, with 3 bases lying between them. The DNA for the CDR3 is TGTGCCAGCAGCTTAAGGTCTGGGGCCAACGTCCTGACTTTC. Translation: CASSLRSGANVLTF. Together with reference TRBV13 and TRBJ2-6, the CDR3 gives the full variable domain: AAGVIQSPRHLIKEKRETATLKCYPIPRHDTVYWYQQGPGQDPQFLISFYEKMQSDKGSIPDRFSAQQFSDYHSELNMSSLELGDSALYFCASSLRSGANVLTFGAGSRLTVL.

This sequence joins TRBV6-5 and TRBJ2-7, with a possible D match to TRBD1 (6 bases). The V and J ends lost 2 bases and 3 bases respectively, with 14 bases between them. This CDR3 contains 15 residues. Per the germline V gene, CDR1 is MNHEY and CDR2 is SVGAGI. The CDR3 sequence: CASSYRTVGFYEQYF. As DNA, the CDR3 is TGTGCCAGCAGTTACCGGACAGTGGGGTTCTACGAGCAGTACTTC.

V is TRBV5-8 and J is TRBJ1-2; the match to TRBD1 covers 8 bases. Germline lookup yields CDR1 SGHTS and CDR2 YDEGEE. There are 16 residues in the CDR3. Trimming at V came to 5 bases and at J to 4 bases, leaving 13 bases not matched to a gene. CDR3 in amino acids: CASSPMGTGPFYGYTF. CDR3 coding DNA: TGTGCCAGCAGTCCTATGGGGACAGGCCCATTCTATGGCTACACCTTC.

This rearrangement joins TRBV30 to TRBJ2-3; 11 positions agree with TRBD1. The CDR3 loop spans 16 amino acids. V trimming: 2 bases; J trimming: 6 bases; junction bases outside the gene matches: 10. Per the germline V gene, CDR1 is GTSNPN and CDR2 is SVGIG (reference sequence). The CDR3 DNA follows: TGTGCCTGGAGTACTCGGACAGGGGGCCTTATCGATACGCAGTATTTT. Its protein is CAWSTRTGGLIDTQYF.

CDR3 amino acids: CAWSKTTNEKLFF. CDR3 DNA sequence: TGTGCCTGGAGCAAGACAACTAATGAAAAACTGTTTTTT. The chain employs TRBV30 and TRBJ1-4; D is unclear. CDR1 is GTSNPN and CDR2 is SVGIG in the germline V gene (reference sequence). There are 13 residues in the CDR3. V lost 3 bases and J 0 bases, leaving 5 bases between the germline ends.

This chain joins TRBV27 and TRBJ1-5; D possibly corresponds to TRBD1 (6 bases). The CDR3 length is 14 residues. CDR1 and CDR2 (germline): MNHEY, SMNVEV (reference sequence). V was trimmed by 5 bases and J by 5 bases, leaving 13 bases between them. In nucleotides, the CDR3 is TGTGCCAGCAGTCAGGGACAAGGCTATCAGCCCCAGCATTTT. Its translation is CASSQGQGYQPQHF.

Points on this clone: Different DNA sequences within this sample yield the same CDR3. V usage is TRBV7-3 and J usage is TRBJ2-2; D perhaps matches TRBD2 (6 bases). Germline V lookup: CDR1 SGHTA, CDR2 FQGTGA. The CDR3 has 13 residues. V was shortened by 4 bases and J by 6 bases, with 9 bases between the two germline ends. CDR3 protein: CASSSTGAGELFF. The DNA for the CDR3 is TGTGCCAGCAGCTCAACGGGGGCCGGGGAGCTGTTTTTT.

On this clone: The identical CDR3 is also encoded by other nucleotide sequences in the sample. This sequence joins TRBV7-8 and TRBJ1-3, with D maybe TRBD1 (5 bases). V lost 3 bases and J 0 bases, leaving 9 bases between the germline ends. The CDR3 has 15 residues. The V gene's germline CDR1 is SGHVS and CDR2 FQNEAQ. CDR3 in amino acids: CASSLGVGSGNTIYF. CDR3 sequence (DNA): TGTGCCAGCAGCTTGGGGGTCGGCTCTGGAAACACCATATATTTT.